This T cell receptor beta chain was found in a study of cytomegalovirus exposure and HLA in healthy donors. Note on this clone: Its specificity is unknown.

13 Jbeta primers and 60 Vbeta primers were used for the PCR. Profiling relied on immunoSEQ multiplex PCR, and the TCRdb table lists in-frame clones only, not all of them. The sample has about 160,000 clones, around 83% seen once; the top ten hold more than 8%. Notes on the study in general: Exclusion as indistinguishable affected some V segments, including TRBV6-2 and TRBV6-3.

Germline CDR1 LNHDA, CDR2 SQIVND (reference sequence). With 8 bases removed from V and 3 bases from J, the gap between germline ends came to 14 bases. The CDR3 sequence is 13 residues long. The V call is TRBV19, the J call TRBJ2-7; D not resolved. Sequencing used PBMCs. The TCR comes from a male donor in good health and CMV-seropositive. The CDR3 coding sequence is TGTGCCAGTTCAGCACAGCCAAACTACGAGCAGTACTTC. This translates into CASSAQPNYEQYF.